The 18 T cell receptor beta chains in this list originate from one sample, sequenced in a study of beta chain features in type 1 diabetes. The study, taken as a whole, reports: Patients with Type 1 diabetes showed moderately but significantly shorter TCRB CDR3s in all four CD4+ subsets.

cDNA synthesis used the whole RNA isolate, giving expressed TCRB sequences. Method: immunoSEQ multiplex PCR; TCRdb's copy keeps in-frame clones and lacks some. The sample contains 250,000 to 300,000 clones, 13% to 15% of which appear only once. Their specific antigens are unknown. The source material was naive CD4+ T cells from blood. Receptors were obtained from a young man with type 1 diabetes.

V and J are TRBV6-5 and TRBJ2-1; possibly TRBD1 for D (5 bases). This CDR3 comprises 11 residues. The V gene lost 10 bases and the J gene lost 9 bases, with 13 bases spanning the gap. The germline gives CDR1 MNHEY, CDR2 SVGAGI. In nucleotides, the CDR3 is TGTGCCACAGGGTCGGGCGGTGAGCAGTTCTTC. Its protein product is CATGSGGEQFF.

This clone showed up just a few times. V usage is TRBV14 and J usage is TRBJ2-5, with D possibly matching TRBD2 (6 bases). The CDR3 runs 13 residues. CDR1 SGHDN and CDR2 FVKESK come from the germline V gene. V lost 7 bases and J lost 5, with 14 bases in between. The CDR3 spells CASNLGGAETQYF. The CDR3 nucleotides read TGTGCCAGCAACCTCGGGGGAGCGGAGACCCAGTACTTC.

A few counts support this clone. The chain has TRBV14 and TRBJ2-3; 12 bases are a match to TRBD2. V lost 3 bases, J lost 0 bases, and 1 base stayed unmatched. This CDR3 spans 16 amino acids. CDR1 and CDR2 from the germline V gene are SGHDN and FVKESK. CDR3 in amino acids: CASSHGLAGSTDTQYF. The CDR3 DNA reads TGTGCCAGCAGCCACGGACTAGCGGGAAGCACAGATACGCAGTATTTT.

The chain uses TRBV6-1 and TRBJ2-6; maybe TRBD1 (6 bases). V was cut by 8 bases and J by 0 bases, with 11 bases left in between. Germline V gives CDR1 MNHNS, CDR2 SASEGT. CDR3 size: 15 residues. CDR3 residues: CASCQGSSGANVLTF. The CDR3 bases are TGTGCCAGCTGTCAGGGGAGCTCTGGGGCCAACGTCCTGACTTTC.

The J gene is TRBJ2-5, the V gene TRBV28; 10 bases are shared with TRBD1. The CDR3 is 15 residues long. J gave up 3 bases and V 1 base, and 2 bases lay outside the gene matches. The germline V gene encodes CDR1 MDHEN and CDR2 SYDVKM. CDR3 in DNA: TGTGCCAGCAGTTTATCTGGGACAGGGGAAGAGACCCAGTACTTC. Residues: CASSLSGTGEETQYF.

The V and J genes are TRBV9 and TRBJ2-2; the match to TRBD2 covers 7 bases. The germline gives CDR1 SGDLS, CDR2 YYNGEE. J lost 8 bases, V lost 2 bases, and 3 bases had no gene match. The CDR3 is made up of 13 amino acids. The CDR3 is CASSVDGRGELFF. CDR3 nucleotide sequence: TGTGCCAGCAGCGTGGACGGGAGGGGGGAGCTGTTTTTT. Based on the CDR3 plus reference TRBV9 and TRBJ2-2, the full variable domain is DSGVTQTPKHLITATGQRVTLRCSPRSGDLSVYWYQQSLDQGLQFLIQYYNGEERAKGNILERFSAQQFPDLHSELNLSSLELGDSALYFCASSVDGRGELFFGEGSRLTVL.

This clone was detected a few times. The chain has TRBV7-6 and TRBJ2-1, with 10 bases matching TRBD2. Germline CDR1 SGHVS, CDR2 FNYEAQ. J lost 9 bases, V lost 3 bases, and 5 bases had no gene match. CDR3 length: 14 amino acids. CDR3 protein: CASSFGLAGAEQFF. CDR3 nucleotide sequence: TGTGCCAGCAGCTTTGGGCTAGCGGGAGCTGAGCAGTTCTTC.

V is TRBV30 and J is TRBJ2-1; 7 bases line up with TRBD1. With V trimmed by 1 base and J by 2 bases, 5 bases remained unmatched. This CDR3 has 15 amino acids. Germline V gene data show CDR1 as GTSNPN and CDR2 as SVGIG (reference sequence). The CDR3 DNA follows: TGTGCCTGGAGTGCGGACAGGAAAACCTACAATGAGCAGTTCTTC. Its protein is CAWSADRKTYNEQFF.

The genes are TRBV30 and TRBJ2-7; 8 bases line up with TRBD1. This CDR3 has 13 amino acids. The germline V gene encodes CDR1 GTSNPN and CDR2 SVGIG (reference sequence). Unmatched junction bases numbered 5, after V lost 4 bases and J lost 3 bases. CDR3 nucleotides: TGTGCCTGGACTCCAGGACAGGGCTACGAGCAGTACTTC. Amino acids: CAWTPGQGYEQYF.

The rearrangement joins TRBV9 to TRBJ2-2, with D possibly TRBD2 on 5 matching bases. Germline V gene lookup returns CDR1 SGDLS and CDR2 YYNGEE. This CDR3 has 14 amino acids. V dropped 3 bases and J dropped 3 bases, with 9 bases sitting between them. This CDR3 reads CASSEGVDTGELFF. As DNA, the CDR3 is TGTGCCAGCAGCGAGGGAGTGGACACCGGGGAGCTGTTTTTT. The full variable domain, in which reference TRBV9 and TRBJ2-2 provide the parts outside the CDR3, is DSGVTQTPKHLITATGQRVTLRCSPRSGDLSVYWYQQSLDQGLQFLIQYYNGEERAKGNILERFSAQQFPDLHSELNLSSLELGDSALYFCASSEGVDTGELFFGEGSRLTVL.

This clone has more than one count but fewer than ten. This rearrangement joins TRBV6-6 to TRBJ1-2; perhaps TRBD1 as D (6 bases). CDR1 is MNHNY, CDR2 SVGAGI, per germline (reference sequence). The CDR3 has 13 residues. V lost 7 bases, J lost 4 bases, and 13 bases lay in between. CDR3 bases: TGTGCCAGCAAGGGGGGGGGACGCTATGGCTACACCTTC. Amino acids: CASKGGGRYGYTF.

The chain couples TRBV20-1 to TRBJ2-7; no firm D call. CDR1 and CDR2 from the germline V gene are DFQATT and SNEGSKA (reference sequence). This CDR3 comprises 11 residues. V lost 6 bases to trimming and J lost 3 bases, with 9 bases between them. The CDR3 loop is CSANDNYEQYF. CDR3 sequence (DNA): TGCAGTGCGAACGACAACTACGAGCAGTACTTC.

This clone was observed a handful of times. The J gene is TRBJ2-7, the V gene TRBV10-3; the D is unclear. The CDR3 length is 11 residues. V lost 5 bases to trimming and J lost 5 bases, with 7 bases between them. Looked up from germline, CDR1 is ENHRY and CDR2 is SYGVKD. This chain's CDR3 is CAISRTNEQYF. CDR3 bases: TGTGCCATCAGTCGCACAAACGAGCAGTACTTC.

In its sample, this clone was seen a few times. The V gene is TRBV5-1, the J gene TRBJ1-5; D unresolved. The V end was cut by 5 bases, the J end by 6 bases, with 18 bases between. Germline V CDR1 and CDR2: SGHRS, YFSETQ. The length of the CDR3 is 15 residues. CDR3 in amino acids: CASSHGSPPGQPQHF. The CDR3 DNA sequence: TGCGCCAGCAGTCACGGATCTCCTCCGGGTCAGCCCCAGCATTTT.

This clone occurred a few times. This rearrangement joins TRBV6-5 to TRBJ1-2; TRBD1 matches at 7 bases. The trim removed 5 bases at V and 6 bases at J, leaving 9 bases unmatched. Germline CDR1 is MNHEY and CDR2 is SVGAGI. This CDR3 is 14 amino acids long. Here the CDR3 reads CASSPIMTGNGYTF. The DNA of the CDR3 is TGTGCCAGCAGTCCAATAATGACAGGGAATGGCTACACCTTC.

This clone was counted between two and nine times. The chain links TRBV5-1 to TRBJ1-1, with 11 bases lining up with TRBD1. V trimming: 5 bases; J trimming: 0 bases; junction bases outside the gene matches: 6. This CDR3 contains 16 residues. Germline V gene data show CDR1 as SGHRS and CDR2 as YFSETQ. The DNA of the CDR3 is TGCGCCAGCAGACCCGGGACAGGGGGTATGAACACTGAAGCTTTCTTT. Translating it yields CASRPGTGGMNTEAFF.

The rearrangement joins TRBV7-9 to TRBJ1-2; TRBD1 matches at 7 bases. Germline lookup yields CDR1 SEHNR and CDR2 FQNEAQ (reference sequence). The junction had 7 bases not matched to a gene; V was cut back by 1 base and J by 8 bases. CDR3 length: 14 amino acids. CDR3 region: CASSLDRTGRGYTF. The CDR3 DNA sequence: TGTGCCAGCAGCTTAGATCGGACAGGTCGAGGCTACACCTTC. Full variable domain (rest looked up from reference TRBV7-9 and TRBJ1-2): DTGVSQNPRHKITKRGQNVTFRCDPISEHNRLYWYRQTLGQGPEFLTYFQNEAQLEKSRLLSDRFSAERPKGSFSTLEIQRTEQGDSAMYLCASSLDRTGRGYTFGSGTRLTVV.

In its sample, this clone was seen once. The rearrangement joins TRBV28 to TRBJ2-2; 8 nucleotides match TRBD2. The CDR3 length is 13 residues. In germline, CDR1 is MDHEN, CDR2 SYDVKM. The junction had 3 bases not matched to a gene; V was cut back by 6 bases and J by 6 bases. CDR3 sequence (DNA): TGTGCCAGCAGGAGACTAGCGTCCGGGGAGCTGTTTTTT. This encodes CASRRLASGELFF.